This T cell receptor (beta chain) derives from a study of blood T cell repertoires in COVID-19. Background on the study: PBMCs, B-cell-depleted T cells, or T cells were the source of the cDNA or gDNA that made up the material.

Each participant's cohort was designated according to participant-reported clinical history. Among Cohort 3 donors, those recovered had two negative PCRs, clearance, or symptom resolution. This CDR3 is built from 16 residues. Germline assignment: CDR1 SGDLS and CDR2 YYNGEE. Deletions cut 0 bases from V and 5 bases from J, with 18 bases between. Profiled with immunoSEQ multiplex PCR; TCRdb holds only in-frame clones, not every one. The table has 200,000 to 300,000 clones, around 89% seen once; the top ten hold over 4%. The chain uses TRBV9 and TRBJ2-7; D remains ambiguous. The source of this sequence is a woman aged 25-40 years who had recovered from COVID-19. Sequenced sample: PBMCs or T cells enriched from blood (not recorded which). CDR3 in DNA: TGTGCCAGCAGCGTAGACGCGGCTCCCCCACTAAACGAGCAGTACTTC. Encoded protein: CASSVDAAPPLNEQYF.